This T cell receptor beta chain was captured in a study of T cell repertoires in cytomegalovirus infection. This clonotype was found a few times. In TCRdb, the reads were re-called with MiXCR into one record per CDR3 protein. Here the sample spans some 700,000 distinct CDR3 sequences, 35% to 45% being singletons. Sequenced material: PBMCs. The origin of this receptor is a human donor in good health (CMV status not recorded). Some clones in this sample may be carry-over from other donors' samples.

In DNA form, the CDR3 reads TGTGCCAGCAGTTCAGACCCGACTCCATTTGGCACTGAAGCTTTCTTT. Its protein is CASSSDPTPFGTEAFF. The V and J genes are TRBV7-6 and TRBJ1-1; no firm D call. CDR3 length: 16 residues. V gave up 6 bases and J gave up 4 bases, with 21 bases separating them. Germline assignment: CDR1 SGHVS and CDR2 FNYEAQ. The entire variable domain, with the rest obtained from reference TRBV7-6 and TRBJ1-1, is as follows: GAGVSQSPRYKVTKRGQDVALRCDPISGHVSLYWYRQALGQGPEFLTYFNYEAQQDKSGLPNDRFSAERPEGSISTLTIQRTEQRDSAMYRCASSSDPTPFGTEAFFGQGTRLTVV.